This TCR beta chain was identified in a study of cytomegalovirus exposure and HLA in healthy donors. PCR amplification relied on 60 Vbeta primers (plus 13 Jbeta primers). Sequencing used immunoSEQ multiplex PCR; TCRdb keeps in-frame clones, though not all of them. In the table there are tens of thousands of clones, about 70% of which are singletons. Study-level points and caveats: Both high specificity and high sensitivity reportedly marked the classifier's diagnosis of cytomegalovirus status. Among the most significant clusters, several appeared linked to common viral pathogens in a later analysis.

Germline assignment: CDR1 MGHRA and CDR2 YSYEKL. There are 18 residues in the CDR3. V was clipped by 0 bases and J by 5 bases, with 20 bases between them. Of note for this clone: What it binds is not known.

The receptor was derived from a woman aged 30 to 39 in good health and CMV-seronegative. The chain uses TRBV4-1 and TRBJ1-5; D might be TRBD1 (6 bases). Input material: PBMCs. CDR3 nucleotide sequence: TGCGCCAGCAGCCAAGATTCGGTGGCGAGGACAGCCGATCAGCCCCAGCATTTT. Amino acid sequence: CASSQDSVARTADQPQHF.